This entry is about one T cell receptor (beta chain). This sample stems from a study of T cell changes during pregnancy in multiple sclerosis. Assay: immunoSEQ multiplex PCR; the TCRdb copy retains only in-frame clones and omits some. The table shows about 49,000 clones, with 90% to 95% occurring only once. CDR1 is SEHNR and CDR2 is FQNEAQ in the germline V gene (reference sequence). V was clipped by 1 base and J by 2 bases; unmatched bases: 6. The CDR3 has 17 residues. Sequenced here: CD8+ T cells from peripheral blood mononuclear cells, sampled before pregnancy. This TCR came from a female donor with multiple sclerosis, enrolled in a pregnancy study. The chain is built from TRBV7-9 and TRBJ1-5, with 9 nucleotides matching TRBD1. CDR3 loop: CASSLGGTGRGNQPQHF. The CDR3 DNA reads as TGTGCCAGCAGCTTAGGGGGGACAGGGAGAGGCAATCAGCCCCAGCATTTT.